The clone carrying this T cell receptor beta chain was observed once. As yet, its antigen is unknown. This sample was included in a study of graft-versus-host responses after intestinal transplantation. Study overall: Anti-thymocyte globulin was used for induction in all recipients, who then took tacrolimus and steroids for approximately 3 years.

The repertoire was sequenced with immunoSEQ multiplex PCR; TCRdb's copy has only in-frame clones and lacks some. The table has about 64,000 clones, 85% to 95% seen once. The V gene end was trimmed by 4 bases and the J gene end by 4 bases; junction bases not matched to a gene: 4. The germline CDR1 and CDR2 sequences are SGHRS and YFSETQ. The CDR3 is 14 residues long. The V and J genes are TRBV5-1 and TRBJ2-2; 7 bases are a match to TRBD1. Sequencing used unstimulated CD8+ T cells sorted from spleen or lymph node cells, obtained before transplant. The clonotype comes from a human donor who was the organ donor for an intestinal transplant. CDR3 DNA: TGCGCCAGCAGCATGGCAGGGGGCACCGGGGAGCTGTTTTTT. As protein: CASSMAGGTGELFF.